A selection of T cell receptor beta chains follows, all from one sample in a study of shared clonotypes between healthy human individuals. The method was immunoSEQ multiplex PCR; TCRdb's version includes in-frame clones alone and lacks a portion of them. The top ten hold less than 2% of the sample, which has a few million clones, 80% to 95% seen once. Sample: naive CD8+ T cells from PBMCs. These receptors were collected from a man aged 18 to 35 in good health. Some clones in this sample may be carry-over from other donors' samples. The CDR3 runs from the conserved cysteine through the conserved F or W. The D gene is left open where the match is weak. Only some rows state a clone size, as once, few, many or a class for expanded clones.

clone_size: .
d_call: .
j_call: TRBJ2-7
v_call: TRBV2
cdr3_nt: TGTGCCATTCCGACAGGAAGATCGTACGAGCAGTACTTC
cdr3_aa: CAIPTGRSYEQYF

clone_size: .
d_call: .
j_call: TRBJ1-5
v_call: TRBV28
cdr3_nt: TGTGCCAGCAGTTTCCCGTTTTCTCGGCCAGGGGATAGCAATCAGCCCCAGCATTTT
cdr3_aa: CASSFPFSRPGDSNQPQHF

clone_size: .
d_call: .
j_call: TRBJ2-7
v_call: TRBV13
cdr3_nt: TGTGCCAGCACCCCGGGGCCTTACGGCGAGCAGTACTTC
cdr3_aa: CASTPGPYGEQYF

clone_size: .
d_call: .
j_call: TRBJ2-1
v_call: TRBV7-9
cdr3_nt: TGTGCCAGCAGCTTTGGTGGGGGCAATGAGCAGTTCTTC
cdr3_aa: CASSFGGGNEQFF

clone_size: .
d_call: .
j_call: TRBJ2-1
v_call: TRBV7-6
cdr3_nt: TGTGCCAGCAGCCTGGGGGGGCCGGCTCCGGGCGACGAGCAGTTCTTC
cdr3_aa: CASSLGGPAPGDEQFF

clone_size: .
d_call: TRBD2
j_call: TRBJ2-3
v_call: TRBV9
cdr3_nt: TGTGCCAGCAACCTAGCGGGAGCTGGCACAGATACGCAGTATTTT
cdr3_aa: CASNLAGAGTDTQYF

clone_size: .
d_call: .
j_call: TRBJ1-1
v_call: TRBV11-2
cdr3_nt: TGTGCCAGCAGCTTAGAGAGGGGGACTGAAGCTTTCTTT
cdr3_aa: CASSLERGTEAFF

clone_size: .
d_call: TRBD1
j_call: TRBJ2-1
v_call: TRBV11-1
cdr3_nt: TGTGCCAGCAGCCTTGACAGGGTTCAAACCAATGAGCAGTTCTTC
cdr3_aa: CASSLDRVQTNEQFF

clone_size: .
d_call: TRBD2
j_call: TRBJ2-5
v_call: TRBV9
cdr3_nt: TGTGCCAGCAGCGTAGATCCAGCGGGGCTGAATCAAGAGACCCAGTACTTC
cdr3_aa: CASSVDPAGLNQETQYF

clone_size: .
d_call: TRBD1
j_call: TRBJ2-7
v_call: TRBV19
cdr3_nt: TGTGCCAGTAGTTCTGGGACAGGCACCTACGAGCAGTACTTC
cdr3_aa: CASSSGTGTYEQYF

clone_size: .
d_call: .
j_call: TRBJ2-3
v_call: TRBV5-6
cdr3_nt: TGTGCCAGCAGCTTGGTAGGCACCACAGATACGCAGTATTTT
cdr3_aa: CASSLVGTTDTQYF

clone_size: once
d_call: .
j_call: TRBJ2-5
v_call: TRBV27
cdr3_nt: TGTGCCAGCAGTTTAGCGGGACTCCAAGAGACCCAGTACTTC
cdr3_aa: CASSLAGLQETQYF

clone_size: .
d_call: .
j_call: TRBJ2-5
v_call: TRBV5-8
cdr3_nt: TGTGCCAGCAGCGAGGACAGGAGGGTGACCCAGTACTTC
cdr3_aa: CASSEDRRVTQYF

clone_size: .
d_call: .
j_call: TRBJ2-7
v_call: TRBV10-3
cdr3_nt: TGTGCCATCAGGATTGGGACGGAGAGCTCCTACGAGCAGTACTTC
cdr3_aa: CAIRIGTESSYEQYF

clone_size: .
d_call: .
j_call: TRBJ1-1
v_call: TRBV19
cdr3_nt: TGTGCCAGTAGTATTGGGGGGTTGGGCACTGAAGCTTTCTTT
cdr3_aa: CASSIGGLGTEAFF

clone_size: few
d_call: .
j_call: TRBJ1-1
v_call: TRBV28
cdr3_nt: TGTGCCAGCGGACCCTGGCCTGAAGCTTTCTTT
cdr3_aa: CASGPWPEAFF

clone_size: .
d_call: .
j_call: TRBJ2-1
v_call: TRBV27
cdr3_nt: TGTGCCAGCAGTTTATGGTGGGGGCGCCTGCATGAGCAGTTCTTC
cdr3_aa: CASSLWWGRLHEQFF

clone_size: .
d_call: .
j_call: TRBJ1-3
v_call: TRBV25-1
cdr3_nt: TGTGCCAGCCACTCTGGAAACACCATATATTTT
cdr3_aa: CASHSGNTIYF

clone_size: .
d_call: .
j_call: TRBJ1-2
v_call: TRBV13
cdr3_nt: TGTGCCAGCAGCTTAGTAGTGGACTATGGCTACACCTTC
cdr3_aa: CASSLVVDYGYTF

clone_size: .
d_call: .
j_call: TRBJ1-2
v_call: TRBV5-6
cdr3_nt: TGTGCCAGCAGCCGAGGGACATCCGGCTACACCTTC
cdr3_aa: CASSRGTSGYTF

clone_size: once
d_call: .
j_call: TRBJ1-3
v_call: TRBV9
cdr3_nt: TGTGCCAGCAGCCACAGCGTAGTCAGTACTGGAAACACCATATATTTT
cdr3_aa: CASSHSVVSTGNTIYF

clone_size: .
d_call: .
j_call: TRBJ2-7
v_call: TRBV7-9
cdr3_nt: TGTGCCAGCAGCTTACAGGCCCACGAGCAGTACTTC
cdr3_aa: CASSLQAHEQYF

clone_size: .
d_call: TRBD2
j_call: TRBJ2-7
v_call: TRBV29-1
cdr3_nt: TGCAGCGTTGAGTTACTCCCGGGACTAGCGGGAATGCCGAAATACGAGCAGTACTTC
cdr3_aa: CSVELLPGLAGMPKYEQYF

clone_size: .
d_call: .
j_call: TRBJ2-7
v_call: TRBV28
cdr3_nt: TGTGCCAGCAGTTTGCCCTGGGTGATGCAGGGATCCTACGAGCAGTACTTC
cdr3_aa: CASSLPWVMQGSYEQYF

clone_size: .
d_call: .
j_call: TRBJ1-5
v_call: TRBV6-1
cdr3_nt: TGTGCCAGCAGTGAAGCGGTGAGGGGGTACCAGCCCCAGCATTTT
cdr3_aa: CASSEAVRGYQPQHF

clone_size: .
d_call: TRBD1
j_call: TRBJ2-1
v_call: TRBV4-1
cdr3_nt: TGCGCCAGCAGCCAAGCCGCCGACAGGGGGGCTTACAATGAGCAGTTCTTC
cdr3_aa: CASSQAADRGAYNEQFF

clone_size: .
d_call: TRBD1
j_call: TRBJ2-7
v_call: TRBV27
cdr3_nt: TGTGCCAGCAGTTTATGGACAGGGCACGAGCAGTACTTC
cdr3_aa: CASSLWTGHEQYF

clone_size: .
d_call: TRBD2
j_call: TRBJ2-7
v_call: TRBV2
cdr3_nt: TGTGCCAGCAGCTCCGAAGCGGGAGGAGGGTACGAGCAGTACTTC
cdr3_aa: CASSSEAGGGYEQYF

clone_size: .
d_call: TRBD2
j_call: TRBJ2-2
v_call: TRBV7-8
cdr3_nt: TGTGCCAGCATCAGGCGGGAGCCGAACGGGGAGCTGTTTTTT
cdr3_aa: CASIRREPNGELFF

clone_size: .
d_call: TRBD2
j_call: TRBJ2-2
v_call: TRBV10-1
cdr3_nt: TGCGCCAGCAGTCCACTAGCGGGGGGCGGGGAGCTGTTTTTT
cdr3_aa: CASSPLAGGGELFF

clone_size: .
d_call: .
j_call: TRBJ2-5
v_call: TRBV19
cdr3_nt: TGTGCCATTCGGATCAGGCACAGTCCCCAAGAGACCCAGTACTTC
cdr3_aa: CAIRIRHSPQETQYF

clone_size: .
d_call: TRBD1
j_call: TRBJ2-7
v_call: TRBV5-1
cdr3_nt: TGCGCCAGCAGCTTATCTACAGGGGGCTTTAGGTACGAGCAGTACTTC
cdr3_aa: CASSLSTGGFRYEQYF

clone_size: .
d_call: .
j_call: TRBJ2-2
v_call: TRBV6-5
cdr3_nt: TGTGCCAGCAGTTACTCGCAGGCCGGGGAGCTGTTTTTT
cdr3_aa: CASSYSQAGELFF

clone_size: .
d_call: .
j_call: TRBJ1-1
v_call: TRBV10-3
cdr3_nt: TGTGCCATCAGTAAGAGGTCGGGGGGGGCCAAAGAAGCTTTCTTT
cdr3_aa: CAISKRSGGAKEAFF

clone_size: .
d_call: .
j_call: TRBJ2-1
v_call: TRBV14
cdr3_nt: TGTGCCAGCAGCCAAGGGTTCTCCTACAATGAGCAGTTCTTC
cdr3_aa: CASSQGFSYNEQFF

clone_size: .
d_call: TRBD1
j_call: TRBJ2-7
v_call: TRBV6-6
cdr3_nt: TGTGCCAGCACCACCCTCTGGGACAGGAGCTCCTACGAGCAGTACTTC
cdr3_aa: CASTTLWDRSSYEQYF

clone_size: .
d_call: TRBD2
j_call: TRBJ2-7
v_call: TRBV6-6
cdr3_nt: TGTGCCAGCAGCTTGCGGGAGGAGTACGAGCAGTACTTC
cdr3_aa: CASSLREEYEQYF

clone_size: .
d_call: TRBD2
j_call: TRBJ2-1
v_call: TRBV14
cdr3_nt: TGTGCCAGCAGACCCAGCGGGAGGGCCTACAATGAGCAGTTCTTC
cdr3_aa: CASRPSGRAYNEQFF

clone_size: .
d_call: .
j_call: TRBJ2-7
v_call: TRBV7-8
cdr3_nt: TGTGCCAGCAGCTCCTCCTGGGACCTCGTTCCCGAGCAGTACTTC
cdr3_aa: CASSSSWDLVPEQYF

clone_size: .
d_call: .
j_call: TRBJ2-7
v_call: TRBV30
cdr3_nt: TGTGCCTGGAGTCCCCTGTTCTACGAGCAGTACTTC
cdr3_aa: CAWSPLFYEQYF